Given below is one TCR beta chain in context. This record belongs to a study of control samples from healthy donors and cancer patients. Trimming took 6 bases from V and 5 from J, leaving 17 bases between them. Germline assignment: CDR1 SNHLY and CDR2 FYNNEI. CDR3 length: 14 amino acids. The assay was immunoSEQ multiplex PCR, and TCRdb's table has in-frame clones only and misses some. The repertoire holds 90,000 or so clones, with approximately 80% as singletons. J is TRBJ2-7 and V is TRBV2; D unresolved. Sequencing input: blood. The receptor's source is a man aged 25 to 40 in good health. This chain's CDR3 is CASSPPLLEDEQYF. CDR3 in DNA: TGTGCCAGCAGCCCTCCACTCTTAGAAGACGAGCAGTACTTC.